A single sample gave rise to the 4 T cell receptor beta chains below, sequenced in a study of T cell repertoires in cytomegalovirus infection. No antigen is known for these receptors. TCRdb re-analysed the reads in MiXCR, keeping a single row per CDR3 protein. The sample lists about 110,000 distinct CDR3 sequences; roughly 9.1% were seen once. The sample comprised PBMCs, sequenced either directly or after in vitro stimulation (not recorded which). Receptors were obtained from a human donor in good health (CMV status not recorded). Some clones in this sample may be carry-over from other donors' samples.

The rearrangement joins TRBV6-6 to TRBJ1-1, with D maybe TRBD1 (5 bases). CDR1 MNHNY and CDR2 SVGAGI come from the germline V gene (reference sequence). With 8 bases removed from V and 3 bases from J, the gap between germline ends came to 7 bases. CDR3 size: 11 residues. The CDR3 loop is CASRGDTEAFF. The CDR3 region has the DNA TGTGCCAGCCGGGGGGACACTGAAGCTTTCTTT.

This clonotype was seen repeatedly, ten times or more. The chain couples TRBV28 to TRBJ1-5; perhaps TRBD1 as D (5 bases). Germline V CDR1 and CDR2: MDHEN, SYDVKM. The CDR3 consists of 15 residues. V was clipped by 2 bases and J by 4 bases, with 12 bases between them. CDR3 sequence reads: CASSLRGLLNQPQHF. As DNA, the CDR3 is TGTGCCAGCAGTTTAAGGGGACTCCTAAATCAGCCCCAGCATTTT.

This clonotype was counted many times. J is TRBJ1-1 and V is TRBV5-1; D ambiguous. Trimming left V 1 base short and J 2 bases short, with 9 bases between. CDR1 SGHRS and CDR2 YFSETQ come from the germline V gene. This CDR3 spans 14 amino acids. CDR3 in DNA: TGCGCCAGCAGCTTGTACGCGGGAAACACTGAAGCTTTCTTT. It is translated as CASSLYAGNTEAFF.

This clonotype has only a few counts. The rearrangement joins TRBV12-5 to TRBJ1-5, with D possibly matching TRBD1 (6 bases). The CDR3 loop spans 19 amino acids. The V end lost 0 bases, the J end lost 4 bases, and 22 bases lay between the germline ends. Looked up from germline, CDR1 is LGHNT and CDR2 is FRNRAP. Here the CDR3 DNA reads TGTGCTAGTGGTTTGGTACTGGGGAACAGGGAGGGGATGAATCAGCCCCAGCATTTT. It specifies CASGLVLGNREGMNQPQHF.